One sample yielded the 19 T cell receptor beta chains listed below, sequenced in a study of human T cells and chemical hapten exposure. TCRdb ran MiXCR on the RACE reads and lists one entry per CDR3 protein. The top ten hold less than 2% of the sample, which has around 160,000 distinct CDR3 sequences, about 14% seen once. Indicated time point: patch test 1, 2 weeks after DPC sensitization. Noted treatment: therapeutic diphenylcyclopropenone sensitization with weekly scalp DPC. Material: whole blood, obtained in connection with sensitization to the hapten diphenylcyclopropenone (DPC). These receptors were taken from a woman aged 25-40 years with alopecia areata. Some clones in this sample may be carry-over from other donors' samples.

The CDR3 loop reads CASNLLRQGLHYGYTF. In DNA form, the CDR3 reads TGTGCCAGCAACCTGCTTCGGCAGGGCTTGCACTATGGCTACACCTTC. The chain employs TRBV4-2 and TRBJ1-2; the D gene is possibly TRBD1 (5 bases). The V gene lost 7 bases and the J gene lost 3 bases, with 21 bases spanning the gap. The CDR3 length is 16 residues. Germline CDR1 reads LGHNA; CDR2 reads YNFKEQ.

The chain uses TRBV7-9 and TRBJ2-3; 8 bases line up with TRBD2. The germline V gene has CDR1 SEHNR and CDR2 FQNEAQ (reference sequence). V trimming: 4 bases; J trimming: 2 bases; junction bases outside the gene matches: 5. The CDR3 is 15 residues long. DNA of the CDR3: TGTGCCAGCAGCTCAGCGGGGGCCTTCACAGATACGCAGTATTTT. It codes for CASSSAGAFTDTQYF.

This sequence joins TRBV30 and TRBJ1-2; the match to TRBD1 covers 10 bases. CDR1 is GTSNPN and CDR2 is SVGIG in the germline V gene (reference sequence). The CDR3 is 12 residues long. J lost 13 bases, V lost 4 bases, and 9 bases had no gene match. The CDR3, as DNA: TGTGCCTGGACTGGACAGGGGGGAGGAATCACCTTC. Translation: CAWTGQGGGITF.

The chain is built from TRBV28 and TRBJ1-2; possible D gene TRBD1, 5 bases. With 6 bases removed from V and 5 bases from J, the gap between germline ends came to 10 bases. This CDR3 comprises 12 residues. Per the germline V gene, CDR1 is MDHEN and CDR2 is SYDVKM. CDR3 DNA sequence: TGTGCCAGCAGACCGGGGCCTTATGGCTACACCTTC. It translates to CASRPGPYGYTF.

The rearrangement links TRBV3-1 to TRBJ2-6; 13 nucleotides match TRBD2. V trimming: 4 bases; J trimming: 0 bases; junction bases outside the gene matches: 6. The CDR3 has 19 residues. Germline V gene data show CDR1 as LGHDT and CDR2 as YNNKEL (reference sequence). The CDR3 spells CASSPLLAGGSSGANVLTF. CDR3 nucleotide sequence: TGTGCCAGCAGCCCCCTACTAGCGGGAGGGTCCTCTGGGGCCAACGTCCTGACTTTC.

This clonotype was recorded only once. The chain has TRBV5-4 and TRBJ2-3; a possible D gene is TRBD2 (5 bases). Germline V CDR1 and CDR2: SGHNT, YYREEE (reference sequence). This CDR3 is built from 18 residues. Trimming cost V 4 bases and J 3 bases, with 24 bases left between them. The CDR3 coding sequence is TGTGCCAGCAGCCTACTTCCTAAGATTAGCGCACAGACAGATACGCAGTATTTT. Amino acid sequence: CASSLLPKISAQTDTQYF.

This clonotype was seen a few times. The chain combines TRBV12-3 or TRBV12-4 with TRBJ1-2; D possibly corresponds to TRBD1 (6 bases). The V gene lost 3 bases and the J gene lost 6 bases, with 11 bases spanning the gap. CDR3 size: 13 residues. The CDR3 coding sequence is TGTGCCAGCAGTTTGGGGGGGCCTAATGGCTACACCTTC. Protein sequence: CASSLGGPNGYTF.

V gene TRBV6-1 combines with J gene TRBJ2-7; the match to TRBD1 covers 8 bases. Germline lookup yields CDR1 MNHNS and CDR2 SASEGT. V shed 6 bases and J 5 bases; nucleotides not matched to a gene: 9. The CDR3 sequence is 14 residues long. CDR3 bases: TGTGCCAGCAGCGACAAATTACAGGGGGACGAGCAGTACTTC. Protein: CASSDKLQGDEQYF.

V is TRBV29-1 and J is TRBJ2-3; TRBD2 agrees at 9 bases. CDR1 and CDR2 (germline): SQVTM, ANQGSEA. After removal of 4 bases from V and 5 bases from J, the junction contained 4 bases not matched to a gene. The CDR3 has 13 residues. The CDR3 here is CSVGGGAKDTQYF. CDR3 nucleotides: TGCAGCGTTGGCGGGGGGGCCAAAGATACGCAGTATTTT.

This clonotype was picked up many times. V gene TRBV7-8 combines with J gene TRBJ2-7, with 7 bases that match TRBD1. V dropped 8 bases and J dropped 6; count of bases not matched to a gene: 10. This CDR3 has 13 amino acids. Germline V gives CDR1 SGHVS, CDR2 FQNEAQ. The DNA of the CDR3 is TGTGCCAGCGGGGGTCGGACAGGCGGCGAGCAGTACTTC. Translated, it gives CASGGRTGGEQYF.

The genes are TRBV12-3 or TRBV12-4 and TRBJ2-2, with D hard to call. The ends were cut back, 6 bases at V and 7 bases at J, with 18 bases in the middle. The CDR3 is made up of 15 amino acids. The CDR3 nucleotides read TGTGCCAGCAGGCCCACTAACAAGGTTGACGGGGAGCTGTTTTTT. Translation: CASRPTNKVDGELFF.

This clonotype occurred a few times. The CDR3 DNA reads TGTGCCAGCACGGGGAACACTGAAGCTTTCTTT. Translated: CASTGNTEAFF. The chain uses TRBV28 and TRBJ1-1, with D uncertain. Trimming stripped 7 bases from V and 1 base from J, with 4 bases between. Germline-derived CDR1 and CDR2 are MDHEN and SYDVKM. This CDR3 has 11 amino acids. Full variable domain (remainder filled in from reference TRBV28 and TRBJ1-1): DVKVTQSSRYLVKRTGEKVFLECVQDMDHENMFWYRQDPGLGLRLIYFSYDVKMKEKGDIPEGYSVSREKKERFSLILESASTNQTSMYLCASTGNTEAFFGQGTRLTVV.

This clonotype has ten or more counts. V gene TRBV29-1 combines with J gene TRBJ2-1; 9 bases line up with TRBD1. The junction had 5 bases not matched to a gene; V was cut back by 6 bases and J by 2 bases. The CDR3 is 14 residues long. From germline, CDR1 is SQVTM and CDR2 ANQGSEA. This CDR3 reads CSVAGTGTYNEQFF. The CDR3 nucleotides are TGCAGCGTGGCGGGGACAGGGACCTACAATGAGCAGTTCTTC.

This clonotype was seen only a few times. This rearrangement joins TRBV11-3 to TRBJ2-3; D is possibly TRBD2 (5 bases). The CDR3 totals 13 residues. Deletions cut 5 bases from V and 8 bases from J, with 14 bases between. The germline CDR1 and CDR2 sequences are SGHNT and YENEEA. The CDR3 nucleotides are TGTGCCAGCAGCATGCGCGAGGGTGGTACGCAGTATTTT. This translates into CASSMREGGTQYF.

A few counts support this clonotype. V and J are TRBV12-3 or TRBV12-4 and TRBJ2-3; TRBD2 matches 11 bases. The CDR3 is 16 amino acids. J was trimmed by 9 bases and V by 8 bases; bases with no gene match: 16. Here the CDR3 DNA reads TGTGCCAGCTCCCCGCGCGGGACTAGCGGCGGGGGGACGCAGTATTTT. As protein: CASSPRGTSGGGTQYF.

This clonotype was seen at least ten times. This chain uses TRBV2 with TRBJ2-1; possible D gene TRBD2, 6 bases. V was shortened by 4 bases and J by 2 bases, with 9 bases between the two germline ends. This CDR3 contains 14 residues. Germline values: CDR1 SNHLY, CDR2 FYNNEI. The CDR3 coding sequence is TGTGCCAGCAGTGCGGGGGTAACCTACAATGAGCAGTTCTTC. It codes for CASSAGVTYNEQFF.

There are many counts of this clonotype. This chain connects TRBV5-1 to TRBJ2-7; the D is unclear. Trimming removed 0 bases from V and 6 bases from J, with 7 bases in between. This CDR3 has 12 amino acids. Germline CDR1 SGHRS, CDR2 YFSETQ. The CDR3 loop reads CASSLERGEQYF. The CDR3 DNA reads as TGCGCCAGCAGCTTGGAGCGAGGCGAGCAGTACTTC. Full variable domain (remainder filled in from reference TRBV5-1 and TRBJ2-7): KAGVTQTPRYLIKTRGQQVTLSCSPISGHRSVSWYQQTPGQGLQFLFEYFSETQRNKGNFPGRFSGRQFSNSRSEMNVSTLELGDSALYLCASSLERGEQYFGPGTRLTVT.

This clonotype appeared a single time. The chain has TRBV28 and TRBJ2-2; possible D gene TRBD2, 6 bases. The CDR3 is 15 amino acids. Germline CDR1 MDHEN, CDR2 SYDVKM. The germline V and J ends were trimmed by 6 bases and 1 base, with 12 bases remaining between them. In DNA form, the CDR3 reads TGTGCCAGCAGAAAGGGCGGGGTGAACACCGGGGAGCTGTTTTTT. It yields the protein CASRKGGVNTGELFF.

The CDR3 DNA sequence: TGTGCCAGCACCAATCCAATAGCGGGGGGCACAGATACGCAGTATTTT. The encoded protein is CASTNPIAGGTDTQYF. J is TRBJ2-3 and V is TRBV6-5, with 9 bases that match TRBD2. V was pared by 7 bases and J by 1 base, with 9 bases of the junction left unmatched. The CDR3 sequence is 16 residues long. The germline CDR1 and CDR2 sequences are MNHEY and SVGAGI.